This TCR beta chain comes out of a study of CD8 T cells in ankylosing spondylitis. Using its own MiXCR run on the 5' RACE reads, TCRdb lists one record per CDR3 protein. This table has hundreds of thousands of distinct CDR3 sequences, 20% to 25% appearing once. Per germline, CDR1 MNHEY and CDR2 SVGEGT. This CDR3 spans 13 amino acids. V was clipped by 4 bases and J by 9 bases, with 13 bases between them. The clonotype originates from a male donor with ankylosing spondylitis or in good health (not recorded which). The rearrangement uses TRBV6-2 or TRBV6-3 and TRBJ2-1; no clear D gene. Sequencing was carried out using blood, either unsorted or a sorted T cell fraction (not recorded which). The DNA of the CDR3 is TGTGCCAGCAGTTCCTCCCTAAATAGTGAGCAGTTCTTC. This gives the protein CASSSSLNSEQFF.